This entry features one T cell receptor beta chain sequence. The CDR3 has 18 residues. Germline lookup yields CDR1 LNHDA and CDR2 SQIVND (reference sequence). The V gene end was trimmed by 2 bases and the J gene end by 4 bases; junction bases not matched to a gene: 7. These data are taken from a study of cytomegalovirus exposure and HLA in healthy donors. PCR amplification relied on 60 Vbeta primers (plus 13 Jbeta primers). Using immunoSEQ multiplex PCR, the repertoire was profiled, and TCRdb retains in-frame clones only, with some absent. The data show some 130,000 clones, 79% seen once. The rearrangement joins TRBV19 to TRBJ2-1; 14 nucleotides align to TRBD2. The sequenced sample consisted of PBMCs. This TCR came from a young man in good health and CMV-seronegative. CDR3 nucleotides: TGTGCCAGTAGTATACGCCCGACTAGCGGGGGGGTTTACAATGAGCAGTTCTTC. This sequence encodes CASSIRPTSGGVYNEQFF.